This T cell receptor beta chain is drawn from a study of T cell changes during pregnancy in multiple sclerosis. The table came from immunoSEQ multiplex PCR; TCRdb's copy has only in-frame clones and leaves some out. The table lists 45,000 to 70,000 clones, 92% of them singletons. Sequences were derived from peripheral blood, sampled in the third trimester of pregnancy. The TCR comes from a female donor in good health, enrolled as a control in a pregnancy study.

The CDR3 protein is CASTQVSEAFF. CDR3 DNA: TGTGCCAGCACCCAGGTCAGTGAAGCTTTCTTT. V gene TRBV2 combines with J gene TRBJ1-1; D is unresolved. Germline V CDR1 and CDR2: SNHLY, FYNNEI. V dropped 7 bases and J dropped 7 bases, with 10 bases sitting between them. The CDR3 loop spans 11 amino acids.